This is a list of T cell receptor beta chains from one sample in a study of OX40 agonist ivuxolimab in advanced cancers. The assay was immunoSEQ multiplex PCR, and TCRdb's table has in-frame clones only and misses some. The data hold about 57,000 clones, with about four fifths observed a single time. The material sequenced was CD4+ or CD8+ T cells sorted from blood, taken in a trial of the OX40 agonist ivuxolimab. The source of these receptors is an adult with an advanced solid tumor such as melanoma, head and neck, liver or kidney cancer. Both conserved end residues are part of each CDR3. D genes are given only for firm matches. Clone size is shown for a subset of rows, as once, few, many or a class of expanded clone.

TRBD2	.	TRBJ2-1	TRBV7-9	CASSLAGLAGGKQFF	TGTGCCAGCAGCTTGGCGGGACTAGCGGGAGGTAAGCAGTTCTTC
TRBD2	.	TRBJ2-1	TRBV6-5	CASKTGGGSYNEQFF	TGTGCCAGCAAAACGGGGGGTGGGTCCTACAATGAGCAGTTCTTC
TRBD2	.	TRBJ2-5	TRBV28	CASSLAGSGRKETQYF	TGTGCCAGCAGTTTGGCCGGGAGCGGGAGGAAAGAGACCCAGTACTTC
.	once	TRBJ2-3	TRBV6-5	CASSYSNTDTQYF	TGTGCCAGCAGTTACTCGAACACAGATACGCAGTATTTT
.	.	TRBJ2-1	TRBV7-9	CASSPRLVYNEQFF	TGTGCCAGCAGCCCTAGACTAGTTTACAATGAGCAGTTCTTC
.	.	TRBJ2-2	TRBV28	CASSLPQWRLTGELFF	TGTGCCAGCAGTTTACCTCAGTGGAGATTAACCGGGGAGCTGTTTTTT
.	.	TRBJ1-4	TRBV6-5	CASSPGTSQEKLFF	TGTGCCAGCAGCCCCGGGACTAGTCAGGAAAAACTGTTTTTT
.	.	TRBJ2-7	TRBV27	CASSSPSYEQYF	TGTGCCAGCAGTTCCCCCTCCTACGAGCAGTACTTC
.	.	TRBJ2-1	TRBV5-4	CASSLGTGIYNEQFF	TGTGCCAGCAGCTTGGGAACCGGGATATACAATGAGCAGTTCTTC
TRBD1	.	TRBJ2-1	TRBV28	CASSTGTGFYNEQFF	TGTGCCAGCAGTACCGGGACAGGCTTTTACAATGAGCAGTTCTTC
.	.	TRBJ2-7	TRBV27	CASSPTGKIYEQYF	TGTGCCAGCAGTCCCACAGGAAAGATCTACGAGCAGTACTTC
.	.	TRBJ1-4	TRBV28	CASRLRPFNEKLFF	TGTGCCAGCAGACTCAGGCCTTTTAATGAAAAACTGTTTTTT
.	.	TRBJ2-7	TRBV19	CASSMGAEAYEQYF	TGTGCCAGTAGTATGGGGGCTGAGGCCTACGAGCAGTACTTC
TRBD1	.	TRBJ1-4	TRBV19	CASSQQGVNEKLFF	TGTGCCAGTAGTCAACAGGGGGTTAATGAAAAACTGTTTTTT
TRBD1	.	TRBJ1-4	TRBV7-2	CASREGARGLEKLFF	TGTGCCAGCAGAGAGGGGGCCAGGGGGCTTGAAAAACTGTTTTTT